The clone carrying this T cell receptor (beta chain) came up a few times. No antigen is known for it. CD45RO/CCR7/CD25/CD127/CD95/CD27 separated CD4+ naive, central memory, regulatory and stem cell-like memory cells by sorting. The J segment lost 4 bases and the V segment lost 4 bases, leaving 9 bases of the junction unmatched. From germline, CDR1 is SGDLS and CDR2 YYNGEE. The CDR3 sequence is 15 residues long. The sample comes from a study of beta chain features in type 1 diabetes. Study-wide findings and caveats: People with Type 1 diabetes carried modestly yet significantly shorter TCRB CDR3s in all four CD4+ subsets. Type 1 diabetes patients had VDJ junctions that carried fewer insertions and more deletions. Researchers could not determine here whether HLA type influences TCRB rearrangement.

The sequenced template was cDNA made from the entire isolated RNA. Profiled with immunoSEQ multiplex PCR; TCRdb holds only in-frame clones, not every one. The top ten hold around 0.015% of the sample, which has around 310,000 clones, around 10% seen once. The receptor was isolated from a woman aged 25 to 45 in good health. The sequencing input was naive CD4+ T cells from blood. This rearrangement joins TRBV9 to TRBJ2-5, with TRBD2 identical over 8 bases. The CDR3 sequence is CASSHGTSKVETQYF. The CDR3 DNA reads TGTGCCAGCAGCCACGGGACTAGTAAAGTAGAGACCCAGTACTTC.